The 8 T cell receptor beta chains reported below all come from one sample, sequenced in a study of Ad26.COV2.S vaccination and SARS-CoV-2 variants. Assay used: immunoSEQ multiplex PCR; TCRdb lists only in-frame clones, some missing. The sample consists of 250,000 or so clones, roughly 87% of them appearing once. Treatment specified: some 20 received Ad26.COV2.S at low or high dose, single or two shots; roughly five received placebo; per-sample allocation not given. Sampling was done on day 63 after the first vaccine or placebo injection. The input for sequencing was peripheral blood, taken in a trial of Ad26.COV2.S vaccine versus placebo. The receptors were sampled from a person aged 18-60 years who received the Ad26.COV2.S COVID-19 vaccine or a placebo.

CDR3 loop: CASSVDDSGNTIYF. In DNA form, the CDR3 reads TGTGCCAGCAGCGTAGATGACTCTGGAAACACCATATATTTT. The chain links TRBV9 to TRBJ1-3; no clear D. This CDR3 comprises 14 residues. Trimming pared 0 bases from V and 0 bases from J, leaving 4 bases between. CDR1 is SGDLS and CDR2 is YYNGEE in the germline V gene.

The count of this clone is one. J is TRBJ2-2 and V is TRBV6-5; D is undetermined. V shed 0 bases and J shed 4 bases, with 6 bases lying between them. The germline V gene has CDR1 MNHEY and CDR2 SVGAGI. The CDR3 runs 14 residues. The CDR3 nucleotides are TGTGCCAGCAGTTACTCTGGCCCCACCGGGGAGCTGTTTTTT. Its translation is CASSYSGPTGELFF.

The chain links TRBV12-5 to TRBJ2-7; 8 bases line up with TRBD1. The V gene's germline CDR1 is LGHNT and CDR2 FRNRAP. V lost 7 bases, J lost 5 bases, and 13 bases stayed unmatched. The CDR3 length is 15 residues. The CDR3: CASDGAGGLDNEQYF. In DNA, the CDR3 is TGTGCTAGTGACGGGGCAGGGGGCCTGGATAACGAGCAGTACTTC.

The chain joins TRBV18 to TRBJ2-1; TRBD2 might be the D (5 bases). V lost 2 bases and J 4 bases, leaving 9 bases between the germline ends. The CDR3 extends over 14 amino acids. CDR1 is KGHSH and CDR2 is LQKENI in the germline V gene. CDR3 bases: TGTGCCAGCTCACCAATAGGACTTTACAATGAGCAGTTCTTC. This translates into CASSPIGLYNEQFF.

This chain uses TRBV25-1 with TRBJ1-2, with TRBD1 as a possible D gene (6 bases). The CDR3 sequence is 15 residues long. V was cut by 3 bases and J by 1 base, with 12 bases left in between. CDR1 and CDR2 from the germline V gene are MGHDK and SYGVNS. CDR3 coding DNA: TGTGCCAGCAGTGACCGGGTACAGGGTAACTATGGCTACACCTTC. It codes for CASSDRVQGNYGYTF.

The chain combines TRBV7-2 with TRBJ1-1; 8 bases fit TRBD1. This CDR3 is 14 amino acids long. Germline CDR1 reads SGHTA; CDR2 reads FQGNSA. Trimming cost V 1 base and J 10 bases; bases outside gene matches: 8. CDR3 region: CASSLEGQALGAFF. CDR3 DNA sequence: TGTGCCAGCAGCTTAGAGGGACAGGCACTTGGAGCTTTCTTT.

The chain employs TRBV4-1 and TRBJ2-6; D tentatively fits TRBD1 or TRBD2 (6 bases each). Germline CDR1 reads MGHRA; CDR2 reads YSYEKL. The CDR3 is 16 residues long. Between the trimmed V and J ends, which lost 9 bases and 0 bases, there was a span of 15 bases. CDR3 in amino acids: CASSRGANSGANVLTF. The CDR3 DNA reads TGCGCCAGTTCGAGGGGGGCAAACTCTGGGGCCAACGTCCTGACTTTC.

The chain employs TRBV6-5 and TRBJ2-7; D may be TRBD1 or TRBD2 (5 bases each). The germline V and J ends were trimmed by 9 bases and 2 bases, with 11 bases remaining between them. Per germline, CDR1 MNHEY and CDR2 SVGAGI. This CDR3 has 12 amino acids. This CDR3 reads CASRDGPYEQYV. The CDR3 coding sequence is TGTGCCAGTCGGGACGGCCCCTACGAGCAGTACGTC.